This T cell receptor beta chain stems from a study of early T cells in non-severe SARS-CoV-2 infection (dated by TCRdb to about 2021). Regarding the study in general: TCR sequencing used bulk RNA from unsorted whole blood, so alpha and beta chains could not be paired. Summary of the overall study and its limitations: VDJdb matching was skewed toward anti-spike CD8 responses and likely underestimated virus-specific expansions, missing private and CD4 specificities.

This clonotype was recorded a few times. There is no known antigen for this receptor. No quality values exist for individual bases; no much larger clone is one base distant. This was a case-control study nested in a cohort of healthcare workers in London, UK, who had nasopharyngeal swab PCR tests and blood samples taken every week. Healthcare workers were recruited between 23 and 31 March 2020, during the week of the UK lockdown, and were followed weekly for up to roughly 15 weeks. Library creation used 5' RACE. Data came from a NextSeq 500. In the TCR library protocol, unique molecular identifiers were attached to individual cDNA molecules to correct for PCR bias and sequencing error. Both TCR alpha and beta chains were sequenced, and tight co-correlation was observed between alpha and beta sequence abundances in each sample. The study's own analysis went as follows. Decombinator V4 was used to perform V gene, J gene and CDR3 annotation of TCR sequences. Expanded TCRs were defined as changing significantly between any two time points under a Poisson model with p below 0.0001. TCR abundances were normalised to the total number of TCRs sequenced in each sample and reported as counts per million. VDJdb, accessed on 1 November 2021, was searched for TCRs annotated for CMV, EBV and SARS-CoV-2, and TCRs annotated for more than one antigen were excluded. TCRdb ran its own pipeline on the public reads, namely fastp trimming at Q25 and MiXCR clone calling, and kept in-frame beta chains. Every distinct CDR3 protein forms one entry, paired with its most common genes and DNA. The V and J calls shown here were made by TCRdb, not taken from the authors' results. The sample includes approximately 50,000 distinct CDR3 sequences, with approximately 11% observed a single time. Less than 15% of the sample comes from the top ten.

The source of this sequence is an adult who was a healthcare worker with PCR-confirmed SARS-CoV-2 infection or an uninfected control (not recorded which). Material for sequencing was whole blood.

The CDR3 region has the sequence CSAKRTVNEKLFF. The DNA sequence is TGCAGTGCCAAGCGAACCGTCAATGAAAAACTGTTTTTT. The rearranged segments are TRBV20-1 and TRBJ1-4, with no confident D gene call. CDR1 and CDR2 were assigned from the germline V gene (reference sequence) as DFQATT and SNEGSKA. The CDR3 runs 13 residues from the cysteine to the phenylalanine. Only CDR3 DNA is held: 39 bases, read in frame from base 1. A distance of 13 bases separates the germline ends of V and J, which lose 6 bases and 5 bases respectively.